The source of this TCR beta chain is a study of cytomegalovirus exposure and HLA in healthy donors. Study details: HLA-typed donors were the source of 90 million or so unique TCRs, which an early data release held.

Points from the study as a whole: Versus the approximately 700-donor mean, an Asian-associated ancestry cluster reportedly showed fewer N-insertions in a later analysis. TCR beta sequences numbering 15,000 to 20,000 were associated with HLA alleles at 0.05 false discovery rate in a later analysis.

13 Jbeta primers and 60 Vbeta primers were used for the PCR. Repertoires were generated with immunoSEQ multiplex PCR, while TCRdb's copy carries only in-frame clones and drops some. The sample yields 250,000 to 350,000 clones, 86% seen once. Germline-derived CDR1 and CDR2 are SEHNR and FQNEAQ (reference sequence). V trimming: 5 bases; J trimming: 6 bases; junction bases outside the gene matches: 6. This CDR3 has 15 amino acids. For this clone: What it binds is not known.

Specimen: PBMCs. The V gene is TRBV7-9, the J gene TRBJ2-1, with TRBD1 identical over 11 bases. The receptor's source is a man aged 35 to 55 in good health and CMV-seropositive. The CDR3 nucleotides are TGTGCCAGCAGCCTCCGGGACAGGGGGGTCAATGAGCAGTTCTTC. It is translated as CASSLRDRGVNEQFF.